A selection of T cell receptor beta chains follows, all from one sample in a study of T cell responses to AZD1222 COVID-19 vaccine. Sequencing used immunoSEQ multiplex PCR; TCRdb keeps in-frame clones, though not all of them. The sample records 150,000 or so clones, 80% to 90% being singletons. The sample here was peripheral blood, taken on day 0 of AZD1222 vaccination. Receptors originate from an adult in good health. Each CDR3 is given with its conserved first and last residue. A D gene is named only where the DNA matches it firmly. The size of a clone is reported for some rows only, either as once, few or many, or as a class for expanded clones.

TRBV12-3/TRBV12-4	-	-	TRBJ1-6	TGTGCCAGCAGTTTCAACAATAATTCACCCCTCCACTTT	CASSFNNNSPLHF
TRBV9	-	-	TRBJ1-4	TGTGCCAGCAGCGTAGGGGGAGGGAATGAAAAACTGTTTTTT	CASSVGGGNEKLFF
TRBV6-2/TRBV6-3	-	-	TRBJ2-7	TGTGCCAGCAGTGATGGGAACGAGCAGTACTTC	CASSDGNEQYF
TRBV27	-	-	TRBJ1-1	TGTGCCAGCAGTACATGGCCCTTGTTGAACACTGAAGCTTTCTTT	CASSTWPLLNTEAFF
TRBV5-4	TRBD1	-	TRBJ2-5	TGTGCCAGCAGCTTTACAGGGGCGCAAGAGACCCAGTACTTC	CASSFTGAQETQYF
TRBV5-1	TRBD2	once	TRBJ2-2	TGCGCCAGCAGCGGAGTAGCGGGAGGAGACACCGGGGAGCTGTTTTTT	CASSGVAGGDTGELFF
TRBV7-2	-	-	TRBJ2-7	TGTGCCAGCAGTCGAAGACAGGCCCTAAGCTCCTACGAGCAGTACTTC	CASSRRQALSSYEQYF
TRBV28	TRBD1	few	TRBJ2-6	TGTGCCAGCAGACCTGACAGGGGTGGGGCCAACGTCCTGACTTTC	CASRPDRGGANVLTF
TRBV18	-	-	TRBJ1-2	TGTGCCAGCTCACCACGCCAGGCTCAGGCACTGAACTATGGCTACACCTTC	CASSPRQAQALNYGYTF
TRBV6-2/TRBV6-3	-	-	TRBJ1-3	TGTGCCAGCAGTTACTCGAGCGTTTGGCAGCCCCACTCTGGAAACACCATATATTTT	CASSYSSVWQPHSGNTIYF
TRBV6-5	-	-	TRBJ1-6	TGTGCCAGCAAAGCCGGGGGAGATAATTCACCCCTCCACTTT	CASKAGGDNSPLHF
TRBV27	TRBD1	-	TRBJ2-2	TGTGCCAGCAGTTGGGACAGGGAGGCCACCGGGGAGCTGTTTTTT	CASSWDREATGELFF
TRBV7-3	TRBD1	-	TRBJ1-2	TGTGCCAGCAGCTCCGGACAGGGGCGCCATGGCTACACCTTC	CASSSGQGRHGYTF
TRBV5-1	-	-	TRBJ2-7	TGCGCCAGCAGCACCGGGACCCCCTACGAGCAGTACTTC	CASSTGTPYEQYF
TRBV7-2	TRBD2	-	TRBJ2-7	TGTGCCAGCAGCGGGACTAGCAGAACCTACGAGCAGTACTTC	CASSGTSRTYEQYF
TRBV6-5	-	-	TRBJ1-5	TGTGCCAGCAGCACTGACAGATCAAGACAGCCCCAGCATTTT	CASSTDRSRQPQHF
TRBV5-6	-	-	TRBJ2-1	TGTGCCAGCAGCTTGGTAACAGGGATCCCCTACAATGAGCAGTTCTTC	CASSLVTGIPYNEQFF
TRBV28	-	-	TRBJ1-1	TGTGCCAGCAGAAGAACCCAGGGGATCACTGAAGCTTTCTTT	CASRRTQGITEAFF
TRBV21-1	-	-	TRBJ1-2	TGTGCCAGCAGCAAATCTCCGGACCGGATTAACTATGGCTACACCTTC	CASSKSPDRINYGYTF
TRBV7-2	TRBD2	-	TRBJ2-1	TGTGCCAGCAGGCGAACTAGCGGGAACTATGAGCAGTTCTTC	CASRRTSGNYEQFF
TRBV5-1	TRBD2	-	TRBJ2-2	TGCGCCAGCAGCAAAATAGCGGGAGAAAAAACCGGGGAGCTGTTTTTT	CASSKIAGEKTGELFF
TRBV28	-	-	TRBJ2-5	TGTGCCAGCATTAGCAGGATACAAGAGACCCAGTACTTC	CASISRIQETQYF
TRBV11-2	-	-	TRBJ2-5	TGTGCCAGCAGCTCGGGGACACGGGAGACCCAGTACTTC	CASSSGTRETQYF
TRBV5-4	TRBD1	-	TRBJ2-7	TGTGCCAGCAGCCTGGGGACAGGGGTTAATGAGCAGTACTTC	CASSLGTGVNEQYF
TRBV7-2	TRBD2	-	TRBJ2-7	TGTGCCAGCAGCTGGGGACTAGCTTGGAACGAGCAGTACTTC	CASSWGLAWNEQYF
TRBV5-4	TRBD1	-	TRBJ1-1	TGTGCCAGCAGCTCCGCAGGGGGAGACAACACTGAAGCTTTCTTT	CASSSAGGDNTEAFF
TRBV30	TRBD2	-	TRBJ2-7	TGTGCCTGGAGTTGGGGGGGAACCTACGAGCAGTACTTC	CAWSWGGTYEQYF
TRBV6-5	-	-	TRBJ1-3	TGTGCCAGCAGCCAACTAGCCGCGGACACCATATATTTT	CASSQLAADTIYF
TRBV6-6	TRBD1	-	TRBJ1-5	TGTGCCAGCAGTTACGGGGATGGGACAGAGAATCAGCCCCAGCATTTT	CASSYGDGTENQPQHF
TRBV5-4	TRBD1	once	TRBJ1-1	TGTGCCAGCAGCTTCAACAGGGGTAGTAACACTGAAGCTTTCTTT	CASSFNRGSNTEAFF
TRBV4-2	-	-	TRBJ1-2	TGTGCCAGCAGCCAAGATTCAGGACGGACCGGCTACACCTTC	CASSQDSGRTGYTF
TRBV28	-	-	TRBJ1-2	TGTGCCAGCAGTTTAGGGGGGGCACAGGCTAACTATGGCTACACCTTC	CASSLGGAQANYGYTF
TRBV10-1	TRBD1	-	TRBJ2-1	TGCGCCAGCAGTGAACATGTCCCCGGGACAGGGGGCCGAGAGCAGTTCTTC	CASSEHVPGTGGREQFF
TRBV24-1	-	-	TRBJ2-7	TGTGCCACCAGTGACTCCGGACGTAGCCAGACCTACGAGCAGTACTTC	CATSDSGRSQTYEQYF
TRBV28	TRBD2	-	TRBJ2-7	TGTGCCAGCATGGCTAGCGGGGCAACTTCCCCTACCGAGCAGTACTTC	CASMASGATSPTEQYF
TRBV10-3	-	-	TRBJ2-5	TGTGCCATCAGTGAGGGGACAACCATCGAGACCCAGTACTTC	CAISEGTTIETQYF